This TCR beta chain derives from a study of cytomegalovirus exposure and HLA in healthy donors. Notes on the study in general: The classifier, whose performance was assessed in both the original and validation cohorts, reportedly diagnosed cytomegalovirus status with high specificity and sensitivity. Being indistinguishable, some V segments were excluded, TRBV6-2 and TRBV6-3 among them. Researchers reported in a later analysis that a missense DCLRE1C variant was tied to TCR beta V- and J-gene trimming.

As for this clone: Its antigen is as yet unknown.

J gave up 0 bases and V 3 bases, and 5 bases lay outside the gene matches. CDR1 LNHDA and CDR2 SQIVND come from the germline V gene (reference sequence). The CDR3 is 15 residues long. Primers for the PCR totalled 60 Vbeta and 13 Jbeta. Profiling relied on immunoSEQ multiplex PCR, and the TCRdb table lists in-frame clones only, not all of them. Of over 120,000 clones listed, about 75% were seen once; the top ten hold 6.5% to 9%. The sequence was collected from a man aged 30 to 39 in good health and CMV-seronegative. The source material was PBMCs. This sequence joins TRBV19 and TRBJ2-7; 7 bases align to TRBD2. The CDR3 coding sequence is TGTGCCAGTAGTATTTCAGCGGGGAGCTCCTACGAGCAGTACTTC. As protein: CASSISAGSSYEQYF.